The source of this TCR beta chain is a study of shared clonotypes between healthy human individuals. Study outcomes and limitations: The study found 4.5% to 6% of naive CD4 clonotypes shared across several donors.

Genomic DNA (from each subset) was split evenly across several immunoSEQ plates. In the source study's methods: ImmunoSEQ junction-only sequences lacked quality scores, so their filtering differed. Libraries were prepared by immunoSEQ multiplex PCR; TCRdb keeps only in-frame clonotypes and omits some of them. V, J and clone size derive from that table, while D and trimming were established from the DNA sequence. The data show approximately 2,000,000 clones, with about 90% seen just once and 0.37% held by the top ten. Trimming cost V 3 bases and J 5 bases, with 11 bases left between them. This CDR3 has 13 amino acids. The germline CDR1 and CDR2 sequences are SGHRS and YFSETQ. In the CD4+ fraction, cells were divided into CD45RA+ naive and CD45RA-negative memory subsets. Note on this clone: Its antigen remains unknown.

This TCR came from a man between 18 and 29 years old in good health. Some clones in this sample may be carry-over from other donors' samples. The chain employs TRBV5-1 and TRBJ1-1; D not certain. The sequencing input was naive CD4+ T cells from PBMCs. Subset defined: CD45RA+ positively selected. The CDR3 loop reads CASSSPPVTEAFF. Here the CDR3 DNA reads TGCGCCAGCAGCTCCCCCCCGGTGACTGAAGCTTTCTTT.